The rows below give T cell receptor beta chains drawn from one sample of a study of T cell responses to AZD1222 COVID-19 vaccine. The table came from immunoSEQ multiplex PCR; TCRdb's copy has only in-frame clones and leaves some out. The sample lists 95,000 to 130,000 clones; approximately 83% were seen once. Specimen: peripheral blood, collected on day 0 of MenACWY control vaccination. The receptors were sampled from an adult in good health. Each CDR3 is given with its conserved first and last residue. The D gene is left open where the match is weak. The listing skips clone size in some rows; elsewhere it reads once, few, many or a size class.

-,TRBJ1-2,-,TRBV4-1,CASSQESAGVYGYTF,TGCGCCAGCAGCCAAGAGAGCGCGGGTGTCTATGGCTACACCTTC
few,TRBJ1-4,-,TRBV19,CATKRTSTNEKLFF,TGTGCCACAAAAAGAACCTCAACTAATGAAAAACTGTTTTTT
-,TRBJ1-1,-,TRBV27,CASSLFRGTEAFF,TGTGCCAGCAGTTTATTCCGTGGCACTGAAGCTTTCTTT
-,TRBJ2-2,TRBD1,TRBV7-2,CASSPLTGRNTGELFF,TGTGCCAGCAGCCCTTTGACAGGGCGGAACACCGGGGAGCTGTTTTTT
-,TRBJ2-2,-,TRBV6-5,CASSWETNTGELFF,TGTGCCAGCAGTTGGGAGACGAACACCGGGGAGCTGTTTTTT
-,TRBJ2-2,-,TRBV5-5,CASRAVEDNPPSWELFF,TGTGCCAGCAGGGCAGTGGAGGACAATCCTCCTTCCTGGGAGCTGTTTTTT
-,TRBJ2-7,TRBD1,TRBV7-2,CASSQGQTLYEQYF,TGTGCCAGCAGCCAGGGACAGACCCTCTACGAGCAGTACTTC
-,TRBJ2-3,TRBD1,TRBV5-1,CASTPGAGQGADTQYF,TGCGCCAGCACCCCAGGGGCGGGACAGGGGGCAGATACGCAGTATTTT
-,TRBJ1-5,-,TRBV19,CASSKGQGSNQPQHF,TGTGCCAGTAGTAAAGGGCAGGGAAGCAATCAGCCCCAGCATTTT
few,TRBJ2-7,-,TRBV24-1,CATSAGGGGNFYEQYF,TGTGCCACCAGTGCCGGGGGAGGAGGGAATTTTTACGAGCAGTACTTC
-,TRBJ2-3,-,TRBV15,CATSSPAGDTQYF,TGTGCCACCAGCAGCCCAGCCGGGGATACGCAGTATTTT
-,TRBJ2-2,TRBD1,TRBV9,CASSGTGTTGELFF,TGTGCCAGCAGCGGGACAGGAACCACCGGGGAGCTGTTTTTT
-,TRBJ2-1,TRBD2,TRBV15,CATSRGSGLGGRYNEQFF,TGTGCCACCAGCAGAGGGTCGGGACTAGGAGGTCGCTACAATGAGCAGTTCTTC
-,TRBJ1-1,-,TRBV5-1,CASSFGPNPTEAFF,TGCGCCAGCAGCTTCGGGCCTAACCCCACTGAAGCTTTCTTT
-,TRBJ1-3,-,TRBV7-6,CASSLGYTIYF,TGTGCCAGCAGCTTAGGATACACCATATATTTT
-,TRBJ2-1,-,TRBV3-1/TRBV3-2,CASSQEQFF,TGTGCCAGCAGCCAAGAGCAGTTCTTC
-,TRBJ2-5,-,TRBV3-1/TRBV3-2,CASSHSGRIEETQYF,TGTGCCAGCAGCCACTCGGGCCGCATAGAAGAGACCCAGTACTTC
-,TRBJ1-1,-,TRBV6-5,CASSYGRGYTEAFF,TGTGCCAGCAGTTACGGGAGAGGATACACTGAAGCTTTCTTT
-,TRBJ1-5,TRBD1,TRBV7-6,CASSPQGLGNQPQHF,TGTGCCAGCAGCCCACAGGGGTTGGGCAATCAGCCCCAGCATTTT
-,TRBJ1-2,TRBD1,TRBV7-9,CASSFGQGVGYGYTF,TGTGCCAGCAGCTTCGGACAGGGGGTTGGCTATGGCTACACCTTC
-,TRBJ2-3,TRBD1,TRBV3-1/TRBV3-2,CASSQLDREGQYF,TGTGCCAGCAGCCAACTTGACAGGGAAGGCCAGTATTTT
-,TRBJ2-3,TRBD1,TRBV7-3,CASSLGDRGLADTQYF,TGTGCCAGCAGCCTAGGGGACAGGGGTTTAGCAGATACGCAGTATTTT
-,TRBJ2-5,TRBD2,TRBV7-2,CASSPSGGPVSQETQYF,TGTGCCAGCAGCCCTAGCGGGGGCCCGGTCTCCCAAGAGACCCAGTACTTC
-,TRBJ1-5,-,TRBV7-2,CASSFRSLNQPQHF,TGTGCCAGCAGCTTTAGGTCACTCAATCAGCCCCAGCATTTT
-,TRBJ1-2,-,TRBV6-4,CASSDGDLAGYTF,TGTGCCAGCAGTGACGGGGACCTTGCCGGCTACACCTTC
few,TRBJ2-1,TRBD2,TRBV7-3,CASSLSGVPYNEQFF,TGTGCCAGCAGCCTTAGCGGGGTTCCCTACAATGAGCAGTTCTTC
-,TRBJ2-7,-,TRBV5-1,CASSSAEQALLTYEQYF,TGCGCCAGCAGCTCGGCGGAACAGGCGCTGTTAACCTACGAGCAGTACTTC
-,TRBJ2-5,-,TRBV11-2,CASSLGGAGGETQYF,TGTGCCAGCAGCTTAGGGGGGGCAGGGGGAGAGACCCAGTACTTC
-,TRBJ2-2,TRBD1,TRBV24-1,CATGQGMNTGELFF,TGTGCCACCGGACAGGGAATGAACACCGGGGAGCTGTTTTTT
-,TRBJ2-7,-,TRBV27,CASSLGRDYEQYF,TGTGCCAGCAGCCTAGGTCGGGACTACGAGCAGTACTTC
-,TRBJ1-4,-,TRBV24-1,CATSDSYMEKLFF,TGTGCCACCAGTGACAGCTATATGGAAAAACTGTTTTTT
-,TRBJ2-7,-,TRBV7-8,CASSLGGGAVQYEQYF,TGTGCCAGCAGCTTAGGGGGCGGGGCGGTTCAATACGAGCAGTACTTC
-,TRBJ2-3,TRBD1,TRBV30,CAWSQDRVTDTQYF,TGTGCCTGGAGCCAGGACAGGGTTACAGATACGCAGTATTTT
-,TRBJ1-2,TRBD1,TRBV19,CASSNPGTGIYGYTF,TGTGCCAGTAGTAATCCCGGGACAGGGATCTATGGCTACACCTTC
-,TRBJ2-7,TRBD1,TRBV27,CATRTGIPYEQYF,TGTGCCACCAGGACAGGGATTCCCTACGAGCAGTACTTC
-,TRBJ1-2,-,TRBV3-1/TRBV3-2,CASSPIIGGRYGYTF,TGTGCCAGCAGCCCCATCATCGGGGGTCGCTATGGCTACACCTTC
few,TRBJ1-1,TRBD1,TRBV5-8,CASSKDRGTEAFF,TGTGCCAGCAGCAAGGACAGGGGCACTGAAGCTTTCTTT
-,TRBJ1-2,-,TRBV6-2/TRBV6-3,CASSYSAANSYTF,TGTGCCAGCAGTTACTCAGCGGCGAACAGCTACACCTTC
-,TRBJ1-4,-,TRBV7-2,CASSLYGVGEKLFF,TGTGCCAGCAGCTTATACGGCGTGGGTGAAAAACTGTTTTTT